This T cell receptor (beta chain) was identified during a study of T cells in Graves' hyperthyroidism and ophthalmopathy. Study as a whole: The initial diagnosis was the point when peripheral blood was collected, ahead of any treatment. Study-wide findings and caveats: Most expanded thyroid clonotypes above 0.001 recurred in blood.

The TCR beta CDR3 regions underwent amplification using RNA transcripts as the source. The study used the HTBI primer set for a first-round RT-PCR of the TCR CDR3. One entry per CDR3 protein, called by TCRdb with MiXCR from the multiplex PCR reads. The sample gives about 480,000 distinct CDR3 sequences, approximately 25% of which show up once; about 10% is in the top ten. This clonotype was recorded at least ten times. The antigen is not known. For ophthalmopathy patients, the Clinical Activity Score was at least 3 and the NOSPECS grade at least 4; duration was under 3 months. Each diagnosis was grounded in clinical symptoms, serum thyroxine and TRAb, thyroid ultrasound, and orbital computed tomography. Per germline, CDR1 LGHDT and CDR2 YNNKEL (reference sequence). The CDR3 has 18 amino acids. V lost 0 bases to trimming and J lost 6 bases; unmatched junction nucleotides: 13.

This receptor was identified in a woman aged 25-40 years with Graves' ophthalmopathy. The gene calls are TRBV3-1 and TRBJ1-2; TRBD1 matches at 10 bases. The sample consisted of blood. CDR3 DNA sequence: TGTGCCAGCAGCCAAGACCCGGGACAGGGGTTCCTGGGGAATGGCTACACCTTC. Translation: CASSQDPGQGFLGNGYTF.